This T cell receptor (beta chain) was sequenced in a study of T cells in Graves' hyperthyroidism and ophthalmopathy. This CDR3 spans 14 amino acids. Trimming removed 2 bases at V and 10 bases at J, with 15 bases between. Germline loops: CDR1 SGHNT, CDR2 YENEEA. It was considered stable Graves' hyperthyroidism when ophthalmopathy did not progress within 18 months. There were TCR beta CDR3 regions amplified from RNA transcripts. A set of HTBI primers served as the primers for a first-round RT-PCR of the TCR CDR3. TCRdb reanalysed the multiplex PCR reads using MiXCR and keeps one entry per CDR3 protein. The sample shows more than 600,000 distinct CDR3 sequences, about 16% of them seen only once. This clonotype was counted ten times or more.

The TCR comes from a man in his late teens or twenties with Graves' hyperthyroidism. The sequenced sample was blood. This chain uses TRBV11-3 with TRBJ2-1; the D is unclear. The DNA of the CDR3 is TGTGCCAGCAGCTTAAAGGGCCCCCACCTCGAGCAGTTCTTC. Amino acid sequence: CASSLKGPHLEQFF.